Sequencing of this TCR beta chain was carried out in a study of technical replicates of blood from a few donors. The germline CDR1 and CDR2 sequences are LNHDA and SQIVND (reference sequence). The CDR3 spans 13 residues. V shed 5 bases and J shed 0 bases, with 5 bases lying between them. Assay: immunoSEQ multiplex PCR; the TCRdb copy retains only in-frame clones and omits some. Of some 96,000 clones listed, nearly 97% are singletons. The chain joins TRBV19 to TRBJ1-3; D is unclear. The TCR originated in a human donor in good health. The material sequenced was T cells isolated from PBMCs. For the CDR3, the DNA is TGTGCCAGTAGTGCGCTCTCTGGAAACACCATATATTTT. It specifies CASSALSGNTIYF.